This entry concerns a single T cell receptor beta chain. This entry belongs to a study of blood T cell repertoires in COVID-19. As for the study in general: From the United States, Italy and Spain came samples of acute and convalescent COVID-19. T cells, B-cell-depleted T cells, or PBMCs supplied cDNA or gDNA.

V shed 6 bases, J shed 7 bases, and the junction held 7 bases outside the gene matches. CDR3 length: 13 amino acids. CDR1 is SNHLY, CDR2 FYNNEI, per germline. The table came from immunoSEQ multiplex PCR; TCRdb's copy has only in-frame clones and leaves some out. Of about 210,000 clones in the sample, around 82% were seen once. The TCR sequence derives from a man between 25 and 39 years old with acute COVID-19. J is TRBJ1-1 and V is TRBV2; 8 bases are shared with TRBD1. Sequencing was done on a sample of PBMCs or T cells enriched from blood (not recorded which). As DNA, the CDR3 is TGTGCCAGCAGGACGACAGGGGTGGGTGAAGCTTTCTTT. Protein product: CASRTTGVGEAFF.